This entry lists 10 T cell receptor beta chains sequenced from one sample in a study of a mutant IDH1 vaccine in newly diagnosed glioma. The time point here: baseline, week 1 (first vaccination visit). The treatment: pre-vaccination baseline after standard-of-care therapy. Method: immunoSEQ multiplex PCR; TCRdb's copy keeps in-frame clones and lacks some. The table includes approximately 52,000 clones, over 60% detected once. The sample in question was PBMCs, obtained from a glioma patient treated with radiotherapy, temozolomide or both. The receptors here all came from a middle-aged woman with glioma.

J is TRBJ2-6 and V is TRBV18; no reliable D call. The V and J ends lost 1 base and 0 bases respectively, with 7 bases between them. The CDR3 contains 16 residues. Per the germline V gene, CDR1 is KGHSH and CDR2 is LQKENI. CDR3 protein: CASSPLKLSGANVLTF. The CDR3, as DNA: TGTGCCAGCTCACCACTAAAACTCTCTGGGGCCAACGTCCTGACTTTC.

CDR3 loop: CASSFDRNTGELFF. The DNA for the CDR3 is TGTGCCAGCAGCTTCGACAGGAACACCGGGGAGCTGTTTTTT. V gene TRBV7-8 combines with J gene TRBJ2-2, with D maybe TRBD1 (5 bases). Trimming cost V 3 bases and J 1 base, with 6 bases left between them. Germline V gene data show CDR1 as SGHVS and CDR2 as FQNEAQ. The CDR3 has 14 amino acids. Looking up the rest from reference TRBV7-8 and TRBJ2-2 gives the full variable domain: GAGVSQSPRYKVAKRGQDVALRCDPISGHVSLFWYQQALGQGPEFLTYFQNEAQLDKSGLPSDRFFAERPEGSVSTLKIQRTQQEDSAVYLCASSFDRNTGELFFGEGSRLTVL.

The rearrangement links TRBV30 to TRBJ2-3; maybe TRBD2 (7 bases). This CDR3 comprises 13 residues. Germline lookup yields CDR1 GTSNPN and CDR2 SVGIG (reference sequence). The V gene lost 3 bases and the J gene lost 6 bases, with 13 bases spanning the gap. CDR3 sequence (DNA): TGTGCCTGGAGAAGGGGGGGGGCCGATACGCAGTATTTT. It specifies CAWRRGGADTQYF.

This clone was observed a single time. The V call is TRBV7-2, the J call TRBJ1-5; the match to TRBD1 covers 9 bases. Trimming removed 1 base from V and 4 bases from J; junction bases left unmatched: 2. The CDR3 has 15 residues. The V gene's germline CDR1 is SGHTA and CDR2 FQGNSA. The CDR3 spells CASSLDRGLNQPQHF. The CDR3 DNA sequence: TGTGCCAGCAGCTTAGACAGGGGGCTAAATCAGCCCCAGCATTTT. The variable domain in full, completed from reference TRBV7-2 and TRBJ1-5, reads GAGVSQSPSNKVTEKGKDVELRCDPISGHTALYWYRQSLGQGLEFLIYFQGNSAPDKSGLPSDRFSAERTGGSVSTLTIQRTQQEDSAVYLCASSLDRGLNQPQHFGDGTRLSIL.

This clone was counted a few times. The rearrangement links TRBV18 to TRBJ1-4; D may be TRBD1 (5 bases). This CDR3 contains 14 residues. V lost 8 bases and J lost 0, with 10 bases in between. Germline V gene lookup returns CDR1 KGHSH and CDR2 LQKENI. The CDR3: CASTDRATNEKLFF. CDR3 bases: TGTGCCAGCACAGACAGAGCAACTAATGAAAAACTGTTTTTT.

The chain carries TRBV6-6 and TRBJ1-2, with D unresolved. Per germline, CDR1 MNHNY and CDR2 SVGAGI (reference sequence). The V end was cut by 4 bases, the J end by 6 bases, with 12 bases between. This CDR3 region has 13 residues. The CDR3 region has the DNA TGTGCCAGCAGTTCCGCCCTAAATCATGGCTACACCTTC. Amino acid sequence: CASSSALNHGYTF.

V and J are TRBV19 and TRBJ1-1; the D is unclear. The V and J ends lost 11 bases and 0 bases respectively, with 16 bases between them. Germline V gene data show CDR1 as LNHDA and CDR2 as SQIVND (reference sequence). CDR3 size: 14 residues. Here the CDR3 reads CASKSPEMNTEAFF. The CDR3 coding sequence is TGTGCCTCTAAGAGCCCAGAGATGAACACTGAAGCTTTCTTT.

This clone was counted between two and nine times. The chain employs TRBV9 and TRBJ1-3, with D uncertain. CDR1 SGDLS and CDR2 YYNGEE come from the germline V gene. The CDR3 runs 16 residues. The V end lost 1 base, the J end lost 3 bases, and 14 bases lay between the germline ends. CDR3 DNA sequence: TGTGCCAGCAGCGTACTTCCGGTCGGAGATGGAAACACCATATATTTT. Translating it yields CASSVLPVGDGNTIYF.

This chain connects TRBV13 to TRBJ1-1; D remains ambiguous. Trimming took off 2 bases at V and 4 bases at J, with 5 bases between the two ends. Germline CDR1 is PRHDT and CDR2 is FYEKMQ (reference sequence). The CDR3 consists of 12 residues. The CDR3 reads CASSLISTEAFF. The CDR3 DNA follows: TGTGCCAGCAGCTTAATCTCCACTGAAGCTTTCTTT.

A remark on this clone: A read error may account for a junction end that differs from germline. The CDR3 sequence: CASSALAGTGANVLTF. The CDR3 nucleotides are TGTGCTAGCAGCGCTTTGGCAGGGACTGGGGCCAACGTCCTGACTTTC. The V call is TRBV7-7, the J call TRBJ2-6; possible D gene TRBD1, 5 bases. CDR1 SSHAT and CDR2 FNYEAQ come from the germline V gene (reference sequence). The CDR3 is made up of 16 amino acids.